This T cell receptor (beta chain) is drawn from a study of blood T cell repertoires in COVID-19. Profiling relied on immunoSEQ multiplex PCR, and the TCRdb table lists in-frame clones only, not all of them. The sample shows about 280,000 clones, 88% of them seen only once. Deletions cut 4 bases from V and 1 base from J, with 7 bases between. The CDR3 sequence is 13 residues long. Germline V gives CDR1 MGHRA, CDR2 YSYEKL. The material sequenced was peripheral blood. The TCR was taken from a man younger than 35 with active or convalescent COVID-19. V and J are TRBV4-1 and TRBJ2-5; D ambiguous. The CDR3 region is CASSPHIQETQYF. CDR3 DNA: TGCGCCAGCAGCCCCCACATCCAAGAGACCCAGTACTTC.